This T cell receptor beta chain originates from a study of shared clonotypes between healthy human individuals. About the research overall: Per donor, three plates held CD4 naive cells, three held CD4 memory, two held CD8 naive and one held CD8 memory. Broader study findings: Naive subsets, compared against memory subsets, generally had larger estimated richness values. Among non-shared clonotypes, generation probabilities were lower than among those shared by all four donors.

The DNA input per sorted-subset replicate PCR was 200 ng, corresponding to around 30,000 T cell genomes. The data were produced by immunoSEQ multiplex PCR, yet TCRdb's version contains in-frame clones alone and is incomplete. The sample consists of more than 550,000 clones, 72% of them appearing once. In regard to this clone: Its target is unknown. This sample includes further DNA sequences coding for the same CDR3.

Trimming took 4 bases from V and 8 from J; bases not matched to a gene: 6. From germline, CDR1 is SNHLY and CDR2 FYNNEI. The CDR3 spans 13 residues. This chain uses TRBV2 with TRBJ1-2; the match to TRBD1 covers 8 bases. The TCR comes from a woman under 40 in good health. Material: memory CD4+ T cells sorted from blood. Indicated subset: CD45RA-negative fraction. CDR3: CASSADREYGYTF. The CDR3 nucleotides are TGTGCCAGCAGTGCGGACAGGGAGTACGGCTACACCTTC. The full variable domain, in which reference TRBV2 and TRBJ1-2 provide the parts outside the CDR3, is EPEVTQTPSHQVTQMGQEVILRCVPISNHLYFYWYRQILGQKVEFLVSFYNNEISEKSEIFDDQFSVERPDGSNFTLKIRSTKLEDSAMYFCASSADREYGYTFGSGTRLTVV.